What follows is one T cell receptor (beta chain) and its context. It lacks a known antigen. This sample is drawn from a study of cytomegalovirus exposure and HLA in healthy donors (TCRdb year 2017). Some background on the complete study: In an earlier analysis of some 550 of the donors, around 300 Gb of sequence data and 120 million or so unique TCR beta sequences from roughly 180 million T cells were reported. Roughly 310 gigabases of sequencing data and approximately 84 million unique TCR sequences were included in an early release covering about 700 HLA-typed donors. Among the roughly 400 genotyped donors, around 81% belonged to the genetic ancestry cluster associated with self-reported Caucasian donors. The study aimed to test whether cataloging public T cell receptors could reveal signatures of past pathogen exposure. The study used immunosequencing to profile the T cell repertoires of approximately 690 subjects and linked those repertoires to cytomegalovirus serostatus. Besides the first cohort of approximately 670 subjects, a separate validation cohort made up of 120 different subjects was used. High-throughput TCR immunosequencing, statistical association of individual TCRs with disease status, and machine learning were combined to predict cytomegalovirus infection status. In a later analysis, previously published TCR beta repertoires from 550 to 750 donors were re-analyzed and high-resolution HLA genotyping was added so that TCR occurrence patterns could be studied. In the later analysis, no new phenotypic data were used to find candidate immune exposures; instead, reliance was placed on TCR beta sequences and their occurrence across donors. In an earlier analysis of 587 of the donors, high-throughput TCR beta sequencing was used to judge whether each TCR beta V gene segment behaved as functional or pseudogenic. Donor age, sex, ethnicity and CMV serostatus were compiled together with the repertoire data. Genome-wide SNP genotypes for about 65% of the roughly 700 donors were used in a later genetic analysis, which treated that subset as a discovery cohort. Every repertoire in the discovery cohort had been generated on one and the same sequencing platform. HLA typing included class I and class II loci at four-digit resolution. The number of donors typed differed by locus, with about 629-640 for A, B, C, DRB1 and DQB1, over 500 for DQA1, 600 to 610 for DPA1, and some 470 for DPB1. Because of strong linkage in the cohort, roughly five DR-DQ haplotypes were treated as single units for association and clustering. Among 300 to 500 genotyped donors of the cohort, an average of approximately 200,000 unique TCR beta nucleotide sequences was sequenced per donor, of which about 18% were non-productive.

The cohort was made up of approximately 670 healthy bone marrow donors. At the time of sampling, every cohort member was nominally healthy, though immune exposures that went unrecorded were likely present. The donor was CMV seropositive and was included in the group of 290 or so seropositive cohort members. A peripheral blood sample was provided by each donor, and peripheral blood mononuclear cells were used for TCR beta sequencing. Genomic DNA was extracted from the blood cell samples with the Qiagen DNeasy Blood Extraction Kit. The CDR3 measures 15 amino acids from cysteine to phenylalanine. Of all the DNA, just the CDR3 is kept, 45 bases in frame from base 1. The junction shows trimming of 4 bases on V and 14 bases on J, and the gene matches do not reach 13 bases of it. The CDR1 and CDR2 encoded by the germline V gene are MDHEN and SYDVKM. Libraries were constructed by the immunoSEQ multiplex PCR assay. For the multiplex PCR, a mixture combining 60 forward primers for TCR Vbeta segments and 13 reverse primers for TCR Jbeta segments was used. The CDR3 region of rearranged TCR beta genes was amplified from genomic DNA with a multiplex PCR assay. The Illumina HiSeq System was used to sequence the amplified TCR beta libraries as 87-base-pair reads. In the paper's pipeline: In a later analysis, some 80 million unique TCR beta chains were counted across the 500 to 850 repertoires, and approximately 11 million of these chains were shared by at least two donors. A nearest-neighbor algorithm error-corrected the raw reads and collapsed the reads into unique sequences, merging closely related sequences to remove PCR and sequencing errors. CDR3 sequences were aligned to IMGT reference sequences to assign V, D and J gene segments. For a sequence to be retained, a match of at least six nucleotides was required to both a V gene segment and a J gene segment. Rearrangements were called productive when the CDR3 lacked stop codons and stayed in frame with V and J; all others were non-productive. Following IMGT convention, CDR3 was defined as the stretch from the second conserved V-encoded cysteine up to the conserved J-encoded phenylalanine. In an earlier analysis of 587 of the donors, sequences lacking an unambiguous match to a single V gene segment were excluded. In an earlier analysis of some 590 of the donors, V segments were called functional above 56.7% productive rearrangements and were called segregating when the between-donor standard deviation exceeded 5%. A statistical classification framework was built for diagnosing cytomegalovirus status from the catalog of TCR beta chain sequences. In a later analysis, V and J genes were assigned by comparing TCR nucleotide sequences against IMGT/GENE-DB human TR gene sequences. The TCRdist pipeline was used in a later analysis to assign CDR3 sequences and most-parsimonious VDJ recombination scenarios. In a later analysis, each TCR beta chain was defined by its CDR3 amino acid sequence together with its V-gene family, and reads lacking a unique V-gene family were excluded. To address suspected cross-contamination and a sequencing artifact, a later analysis removed a few hundred highly shared, low-generation-probability nucleotide sequences. For each public chain, a later analysis derived a clonal expansion index from normalized ranks of inferred template counts within each repertoire. In a later analysis, generation probabilities were computed with a VDJ recombination model fitted to out-of-frame rearrangements, and the resulting probabilities were checked against IGoR. In a later analysis, hypergeometric tests were used to score TCR-TCR, TCR-HLA and TCR-CMV co-occurrence, with a repertoire-size bias correction applied to TCR pairs. A later analysis estimated false discovery rates by permuting HLA or CMV assignments 20 times. In a later analysis, co-occurring TCRs were grouped using DBSCAN, and TCRdist sequence similarity was added for clustering within HLA-allele-positive subsets. For co-occurrence clustering, repertoires with fewer than 30,000 or more than 120,000 public chains were excluded, along with five repertoires with anomalous nucleotide sharing. TCRdb limited this immuneACCESS table to in-frame rearrangements with V and J called. A share of clones is missing; checked studies link under half to unresolved V genes, and the rest is unexplained. V and J calls and clone size come straight from that table; D and trimming were deduced from the DNA. For this sample, the table gives 55,000 to 85,000 clones. The ten most abundant clones make up approximately 3.8% of the sample.

Study-wide conclusions, independent of this receptor: Because HLA typing was unavailable for some donors at each locus, only the typed subset was used in association tests. A further reported finding was that TCR beta sequences accurately predicted the HLA-A and HLA-B alleles for most subjects in the first cohort. A later analysis found that HLA-associated TCR beta chains were more clonally expanded and had lower generation probabilities than equally common non-associated chains. In a later analysis, TCR association rates were found to vary across HLA loci, with the most associated TCRs seen for DRB1 alleles and the fewest for HLA-C alleles. Correlated functional status among segregating V segments might reflect linkage disequilibrium, but an unknown experimental factor could not be ruled out. According to a later analysis, most CMV-associated TCR beta chains appeared to be HLA-restricted, and the HLA associations seemed to be driven largely by CMV exposure. When HLA alleles, especially DR and DQ, strongly co-occurred, attributing TCR associations to individual alleles was difficult. The cohort was sequenced for TCR beta chains only, and without alpha or paired-chain data the features that could be detected were limited. An earlier analysis of approximately 600 of the donors showed that most TCR beta V segments appeared in productive rearrangements either about 87% or about 30% of the time, which broadly matched IMGT annotations. Cytomegalovirus status was reported to be diagnosed by the classifier with high specificity and sensitivity in both the original and validation cohorts. Because counts were too low, around 18 rarely observed V segments, including chromosome 9 orphons, were left out of the earlier analysis of 587 of the donors. Presence/absence analyses assumed roughly uniform sequencing depth across donors, an assumption that may not hold. CMV serostatus was the only immune exposure information available for the cohort. It was suggested by the authors that the approach could potentially be generalized to other disease states and immunological phenotypes. According to a later genetic analysis, donors in an Asian-associated ancestry cluster had fewer N-insertions in productive TCRs than the roughly 700-donor mean. Some IMGT-functional V segments, including TRBV6-2 and TRBV6-3, could not be told apart with the 87-base-pair reads, so those segments were excluded. A cluster of highly shared sequence variants was judged likely to be a technical artifact of the sequencing pipeline. In vitro tests confirmed that a few of the cytomegalovirus-associated TCR beta chains recognize cytomegalovirus antigens. Specific HLA alleles were associated with more than 15,000 TCR beta sequences at a false discovery rate of 0.05 in a later analysis. According to a later analysis, parvovirus B19, influenza, CMV and Epstein-Barr virus appeared linked to several top co-occurrence clusters. Most TCR sequences were observed very rarely across donors, whereas some public TCRs were present in many individuals. In a later genetic analysis, a missense DCLRE1C variant was associated with V-gene and J-gene trimming of TCR beta chains, and the association was replicated in an independent cohort. The study listed 164 TCR beta chains as associated with cytomegalovirus.

Sequenced: PBMCs. The origin of this receptor is a female donor in good health and CMV-seropositive. In this chain, TRBV28 is recombined with TRBJ1-4, and 10 bases in between align with TRBD1. Here is the DNA: TGTGCCAGCAGTTCAGCTAGGACAGGGGGGAACTGGCTGTTTTTT. Translated, it gives CASSSARTGGNWLFF.